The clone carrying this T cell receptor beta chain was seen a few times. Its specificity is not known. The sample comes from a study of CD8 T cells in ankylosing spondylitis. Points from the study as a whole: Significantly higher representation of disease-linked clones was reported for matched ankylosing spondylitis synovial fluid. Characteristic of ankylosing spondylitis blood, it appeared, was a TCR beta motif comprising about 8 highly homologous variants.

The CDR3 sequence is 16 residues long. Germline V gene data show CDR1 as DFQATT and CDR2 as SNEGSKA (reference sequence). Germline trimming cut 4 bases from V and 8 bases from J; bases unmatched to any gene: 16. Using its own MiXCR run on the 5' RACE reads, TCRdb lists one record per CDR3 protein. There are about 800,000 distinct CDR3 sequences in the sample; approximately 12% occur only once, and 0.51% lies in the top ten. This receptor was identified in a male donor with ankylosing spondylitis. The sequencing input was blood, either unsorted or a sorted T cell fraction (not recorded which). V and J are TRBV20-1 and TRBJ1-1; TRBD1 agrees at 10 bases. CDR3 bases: TGCAGTGCTAAGGACAGGGGGGGACTAGGTACAATCGAAGCTTTCTTT. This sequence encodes CSAKDRGGLGTIEAFF.